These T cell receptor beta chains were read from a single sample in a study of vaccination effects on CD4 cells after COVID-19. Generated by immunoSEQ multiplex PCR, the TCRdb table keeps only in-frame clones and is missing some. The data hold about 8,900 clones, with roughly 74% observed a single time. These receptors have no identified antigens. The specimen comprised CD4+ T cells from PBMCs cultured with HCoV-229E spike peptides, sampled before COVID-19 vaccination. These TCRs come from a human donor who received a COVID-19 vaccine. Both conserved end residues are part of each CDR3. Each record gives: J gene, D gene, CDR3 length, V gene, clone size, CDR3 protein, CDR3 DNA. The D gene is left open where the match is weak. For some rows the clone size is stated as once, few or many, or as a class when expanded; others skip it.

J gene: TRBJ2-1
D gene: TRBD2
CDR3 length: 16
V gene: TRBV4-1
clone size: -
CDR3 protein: CASRSTSGGSYNEQFF
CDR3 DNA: TGCGCCAGCAGGTCGACTAGCGGGGGATCCTACAATGAGCAGTTCTTC

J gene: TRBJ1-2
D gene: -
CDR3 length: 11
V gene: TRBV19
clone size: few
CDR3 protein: CASSRNYGYTF
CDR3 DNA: TGTGCCAGTAGTAGAAATTATGGCTACACCTTC

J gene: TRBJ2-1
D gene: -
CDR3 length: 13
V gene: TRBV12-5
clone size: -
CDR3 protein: CASGLGQANEQFF
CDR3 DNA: TGTGCTAGTGGTTTGGGACAGGCCAATGAGCAGTTCTTC

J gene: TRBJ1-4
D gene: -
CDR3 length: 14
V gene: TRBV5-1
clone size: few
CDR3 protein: CASSLAGGGEKLFF
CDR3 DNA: TGCGCCAGCAGTCTTGCGGGGGGCGGTGAAAAACTGTTTTTT

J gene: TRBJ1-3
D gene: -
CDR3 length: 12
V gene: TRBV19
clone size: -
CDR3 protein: CATGTQGNTIYF
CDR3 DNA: TGTGCCACCGGGACCCAGGGGAACACCATATATTTT

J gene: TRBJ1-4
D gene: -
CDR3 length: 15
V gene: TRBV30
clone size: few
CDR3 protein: CAWKRGPATNEKLFF
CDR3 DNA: TGTGCCTGGAAACGGGGCCCCGCAACTAATGAAAAACTGTTTTTT

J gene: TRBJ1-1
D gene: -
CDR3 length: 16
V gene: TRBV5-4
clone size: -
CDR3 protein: CASSLLSGGTNTEAFF
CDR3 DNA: TGTGCCAGCAGCTTGTTGTCAGGAGGAACGAACACTGAAGCTTTCTTT

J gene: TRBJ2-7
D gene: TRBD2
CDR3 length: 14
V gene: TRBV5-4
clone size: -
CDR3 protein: CASSWGLASYEQYF
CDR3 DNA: TGTGCCAGCAGCTGGGGACTAGCGAGCTACGAGCAGTACTTC

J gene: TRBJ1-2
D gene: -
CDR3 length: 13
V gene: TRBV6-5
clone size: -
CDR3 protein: CASRNNINYGYTF
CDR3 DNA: TGTGCCAGCAGAAACAACATTAACTATGGCTACACCTTC

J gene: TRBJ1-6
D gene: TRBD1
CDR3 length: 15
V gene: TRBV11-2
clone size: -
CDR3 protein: CASSLDQGGASPLHF
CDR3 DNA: TGTGCCAGCAGCTTAGATCAGGGGGGGGCTTCACCCCTCCACTTT

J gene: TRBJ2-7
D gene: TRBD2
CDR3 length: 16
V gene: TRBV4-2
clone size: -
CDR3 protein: CASSQDRALADYKQYF
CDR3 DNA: TGTGCCAGCAGCCAAGATAGGGCCCTAGCGGACTACAAGCAGTACTTC

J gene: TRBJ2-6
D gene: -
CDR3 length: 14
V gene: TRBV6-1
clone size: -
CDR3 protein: CASSEAGRANVLTF
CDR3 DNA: TGTGCCAGCAGTGAAGCAGGGAGGGCCAACGTCCTGACTTTC

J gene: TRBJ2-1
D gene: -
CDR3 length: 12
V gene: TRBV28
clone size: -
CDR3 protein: CASSLWSGEQFF
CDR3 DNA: TGTGCCAGCAGCCTTTGGTCCGGTGAGCAGTTCTTC

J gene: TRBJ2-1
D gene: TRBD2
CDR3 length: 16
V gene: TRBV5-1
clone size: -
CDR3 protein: CASSLQTSGIYNEQFF
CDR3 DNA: TGCGCCAGCAGCCTCCAGACTAGCGGGATCTACAATGAGCAGTTCTTC

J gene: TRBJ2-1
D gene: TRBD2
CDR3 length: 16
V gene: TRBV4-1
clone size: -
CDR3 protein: CASSQDPSGRRNEQFF
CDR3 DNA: TGCGCCAGCAGCCAAGATCCTAGCGGGAGGAGAAATGAGCAGTTCTTC

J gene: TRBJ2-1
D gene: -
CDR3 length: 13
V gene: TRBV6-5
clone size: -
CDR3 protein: CASERASYNEQFF
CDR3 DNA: TGTGCCAGCGAGCGGGCCTCCTACAATGAGCAGTTCTTC

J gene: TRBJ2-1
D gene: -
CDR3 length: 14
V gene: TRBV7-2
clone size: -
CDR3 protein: CASSRPPPLNEQFF
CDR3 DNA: TGTGCCAGCAGCCGGCCCCCACCCCTCAATGAGCAGTTCTTC

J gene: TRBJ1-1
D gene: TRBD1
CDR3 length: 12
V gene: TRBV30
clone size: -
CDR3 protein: CACHRGTTEAFF
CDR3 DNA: TGTGCCTGCCACAGGGGAACCACTGAAGCTTTCTTT

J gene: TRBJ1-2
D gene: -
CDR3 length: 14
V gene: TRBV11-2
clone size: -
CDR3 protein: CASSFLFGDYGYTF
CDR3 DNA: TGTGCCAGCAGCTTCCTCTTTGGGGACTATGGCTACACCTTC

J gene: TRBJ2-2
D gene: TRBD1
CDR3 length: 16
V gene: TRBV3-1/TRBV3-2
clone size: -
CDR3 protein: CASSYRTGSNTGELFF
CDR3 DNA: TGTGCCAGCAGCTATCGGACAGGGTCGAACACCGGGGAGCTGTTTTTT

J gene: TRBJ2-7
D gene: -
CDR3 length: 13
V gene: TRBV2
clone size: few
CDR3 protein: CASSPPFTYEQYF
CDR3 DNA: TGTGCCAGCAGTCCCCCATTTACCTACGAGCAGTACTTC

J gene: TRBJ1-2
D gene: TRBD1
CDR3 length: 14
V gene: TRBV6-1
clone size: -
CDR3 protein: CASSEAGGTVGYTF
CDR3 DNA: TGTGCCAGCAGTGAAGCGGGTGGGACAGTTGGCTACACCTTC

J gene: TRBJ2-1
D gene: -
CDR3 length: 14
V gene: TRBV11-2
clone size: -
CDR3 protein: CASSTRVSYNEQFF
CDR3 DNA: TGTGCCAGCAGCACGAGAGTCTCCTACAATGAGCAGTTCTTC

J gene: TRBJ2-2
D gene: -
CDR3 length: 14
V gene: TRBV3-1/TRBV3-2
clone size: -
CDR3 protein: CASSQDQGTGELFF
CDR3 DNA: TGTGCCAGCAGCCAGGACCAGGGAACCGGGGAGCTGTTTTTT

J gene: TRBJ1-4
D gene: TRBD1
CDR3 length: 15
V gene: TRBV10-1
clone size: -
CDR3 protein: CASSPGQGSNEKLFF
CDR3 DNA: TGCGCCAGCAGTCCCGGACAGGGAAGCAATGAAAAACTGTTTTTT

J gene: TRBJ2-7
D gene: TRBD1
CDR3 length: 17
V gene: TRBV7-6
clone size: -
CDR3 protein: CASSSFETDRGRDEQYF
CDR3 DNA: TGTGCCAGCAGCTCATTCGAGACCGACAGGGGTCGCGACGAGCAGTACTTC

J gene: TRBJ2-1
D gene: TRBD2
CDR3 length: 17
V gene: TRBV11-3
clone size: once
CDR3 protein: CASSLDQGGSFPGEQFF
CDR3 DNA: TGTGCCAGCAGCTTAGATCAGGGCGGGAGCTTCCCCGGTGAGCAGTTCTTC

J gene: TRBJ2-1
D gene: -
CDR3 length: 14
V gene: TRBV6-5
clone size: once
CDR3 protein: CASRTGGALNEQFF
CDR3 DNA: TGTGCCAGCAGGACGGGGGGCGCGCTCAATGAGCAGTTCTTC

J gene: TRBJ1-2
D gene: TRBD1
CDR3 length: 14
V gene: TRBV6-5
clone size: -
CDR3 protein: CASRTGGQGYGYTF
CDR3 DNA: TGTGCCAGCAGAACCGGTGGACAGGGCTATGGCTACACCTTC

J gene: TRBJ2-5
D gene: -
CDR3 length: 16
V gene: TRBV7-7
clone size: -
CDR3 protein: CASSSIPGTSGESQYF
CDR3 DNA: TGTGCCAGCAGTTCCATCCCGGGGACGTCGGGGGAGAGCCAGTACTTC

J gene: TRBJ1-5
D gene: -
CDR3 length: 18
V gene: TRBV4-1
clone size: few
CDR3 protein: CASSQASRGGSRNQPQHF
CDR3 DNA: TGCGCCAGCAGCCAAGCCTCCAGGGGCGGCTCTCGCAATCAGCCCCAGCATTTT

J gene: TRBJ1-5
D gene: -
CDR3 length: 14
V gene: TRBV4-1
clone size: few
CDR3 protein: CASSQTDSYQPQHF
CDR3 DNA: TGCGCCAGCAGCCAGACAGATAGTTATCAGCCCCAGCATTTT

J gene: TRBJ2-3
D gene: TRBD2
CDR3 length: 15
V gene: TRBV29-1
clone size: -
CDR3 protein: CSDPGLAGATDTQYF
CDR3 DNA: TGCAGCGACCCCGGACTAGCGGGAGCCACAGATACGCAGTATTTT

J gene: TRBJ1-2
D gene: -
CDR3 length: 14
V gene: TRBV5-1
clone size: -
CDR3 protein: CASSPQGGVYGYTF
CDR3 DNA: TGCGCCAGCAGCCCCCAAGGGGGAGTTTATGGCTACACCTTC

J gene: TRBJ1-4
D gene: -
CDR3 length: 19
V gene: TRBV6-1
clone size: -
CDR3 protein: CASSESPPGTVATNEKLFF
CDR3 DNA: TGTGCCAGCAGTGAAAGCCCTCCAGGGACGGTGGCAACTAATGAAAAACTGTTTTTT

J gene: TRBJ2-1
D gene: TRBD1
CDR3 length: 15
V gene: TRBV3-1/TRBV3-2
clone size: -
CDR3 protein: CASSQGTGVGNEQFF
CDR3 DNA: TGTGCCAGCAGCCAAGGGACAGGGGTAGGCAATGAGCAGTTCTTC

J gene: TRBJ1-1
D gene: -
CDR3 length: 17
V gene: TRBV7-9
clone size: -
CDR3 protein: CASNPSPNLQVNTEAFF
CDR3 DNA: TGTGCCAGCAACCCCTCCCCGAATTTACAGGTGAACACTGAAGCTTTCTTT

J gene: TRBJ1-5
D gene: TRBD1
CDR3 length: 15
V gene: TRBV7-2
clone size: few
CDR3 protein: CASSLEQGAFQPQHF
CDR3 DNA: TGTGCCAGCAGCTTAGAACAGGGGGCGTTTCAGCCCCAGCATTTT